Listed here is a single T cell receptor (beta chain). The CDR3 loop spans 15 amino acids. Germline V CDR1 and CDR2: SGHTA, FQGTGA. Trimming took 1 base from V and 4 from J; bases not matched to a gene: 7. This sample was taken from a study of blood T cell repertoires in COVID-19. Background on the study: Italy, Spain and the United States were the sources of the convalescent and acute COVID-19 samples. T cells, B-cell-depleted T cells, or PBMCs supplied cDNA or gDNA.

TCRdb keeps only in-frame clones here, not all; method: immunoSEQ multiplex PCR. In the table there are 24,000 or so clones, about nine tenths of which are singletons. Source material: peripheral blood. The V call is TRBV7-3, the J call TRBJ2-7, with TRBD2 identical over 7 bases. The TCR comes from a human donor in a cohort sampled during active COVID-19. The donor label of this sample is uncertain. The CDR3 DNA follows: TGTGCCAGCAGCTTAAGGGCGGGAGCTGGATACGAGCAGTACTTC. It is translated as CASSLRAGAGYEQYF.